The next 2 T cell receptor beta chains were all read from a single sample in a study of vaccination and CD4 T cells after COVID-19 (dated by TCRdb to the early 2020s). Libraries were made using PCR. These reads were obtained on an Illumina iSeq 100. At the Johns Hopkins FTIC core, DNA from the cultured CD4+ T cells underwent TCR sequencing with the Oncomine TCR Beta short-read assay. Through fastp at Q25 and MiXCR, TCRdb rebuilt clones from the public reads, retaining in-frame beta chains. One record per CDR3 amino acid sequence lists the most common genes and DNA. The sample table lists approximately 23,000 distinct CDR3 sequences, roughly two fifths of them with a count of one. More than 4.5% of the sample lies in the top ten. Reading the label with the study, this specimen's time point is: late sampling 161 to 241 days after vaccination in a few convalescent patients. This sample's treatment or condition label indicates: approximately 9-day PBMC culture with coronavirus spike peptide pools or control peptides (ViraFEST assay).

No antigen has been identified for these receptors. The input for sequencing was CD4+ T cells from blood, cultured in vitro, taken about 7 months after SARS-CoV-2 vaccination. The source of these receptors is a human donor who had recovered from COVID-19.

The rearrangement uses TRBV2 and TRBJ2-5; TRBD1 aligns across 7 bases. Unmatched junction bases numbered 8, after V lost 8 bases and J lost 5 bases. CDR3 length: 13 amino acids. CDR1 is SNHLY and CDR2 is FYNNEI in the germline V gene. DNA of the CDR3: TGTGCCAGCGGGACAGCCCCTTTGGAGACCCAGTACTTC. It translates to CASGTAPLETQYF. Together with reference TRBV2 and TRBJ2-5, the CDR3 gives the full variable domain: EPEVTQTPSHQVTQMGQEVILRCVPISNHLYFYWYRQILGQKVEFLVSFYNNEISEKSEIFDDQFSVERPDGSNFTLKIRSTKLEDSAMYFCASGTAPLETQYFGPGTRLLVL.

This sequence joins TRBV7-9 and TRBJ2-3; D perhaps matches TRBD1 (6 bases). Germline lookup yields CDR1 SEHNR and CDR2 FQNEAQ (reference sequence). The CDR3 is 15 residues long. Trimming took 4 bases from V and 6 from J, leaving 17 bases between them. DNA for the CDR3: TGTGCCAGCAGCTCCCTGGGGGCCATCCGGGATACGCAGTATTTT. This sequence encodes CASSSLGAIRDTQYF.